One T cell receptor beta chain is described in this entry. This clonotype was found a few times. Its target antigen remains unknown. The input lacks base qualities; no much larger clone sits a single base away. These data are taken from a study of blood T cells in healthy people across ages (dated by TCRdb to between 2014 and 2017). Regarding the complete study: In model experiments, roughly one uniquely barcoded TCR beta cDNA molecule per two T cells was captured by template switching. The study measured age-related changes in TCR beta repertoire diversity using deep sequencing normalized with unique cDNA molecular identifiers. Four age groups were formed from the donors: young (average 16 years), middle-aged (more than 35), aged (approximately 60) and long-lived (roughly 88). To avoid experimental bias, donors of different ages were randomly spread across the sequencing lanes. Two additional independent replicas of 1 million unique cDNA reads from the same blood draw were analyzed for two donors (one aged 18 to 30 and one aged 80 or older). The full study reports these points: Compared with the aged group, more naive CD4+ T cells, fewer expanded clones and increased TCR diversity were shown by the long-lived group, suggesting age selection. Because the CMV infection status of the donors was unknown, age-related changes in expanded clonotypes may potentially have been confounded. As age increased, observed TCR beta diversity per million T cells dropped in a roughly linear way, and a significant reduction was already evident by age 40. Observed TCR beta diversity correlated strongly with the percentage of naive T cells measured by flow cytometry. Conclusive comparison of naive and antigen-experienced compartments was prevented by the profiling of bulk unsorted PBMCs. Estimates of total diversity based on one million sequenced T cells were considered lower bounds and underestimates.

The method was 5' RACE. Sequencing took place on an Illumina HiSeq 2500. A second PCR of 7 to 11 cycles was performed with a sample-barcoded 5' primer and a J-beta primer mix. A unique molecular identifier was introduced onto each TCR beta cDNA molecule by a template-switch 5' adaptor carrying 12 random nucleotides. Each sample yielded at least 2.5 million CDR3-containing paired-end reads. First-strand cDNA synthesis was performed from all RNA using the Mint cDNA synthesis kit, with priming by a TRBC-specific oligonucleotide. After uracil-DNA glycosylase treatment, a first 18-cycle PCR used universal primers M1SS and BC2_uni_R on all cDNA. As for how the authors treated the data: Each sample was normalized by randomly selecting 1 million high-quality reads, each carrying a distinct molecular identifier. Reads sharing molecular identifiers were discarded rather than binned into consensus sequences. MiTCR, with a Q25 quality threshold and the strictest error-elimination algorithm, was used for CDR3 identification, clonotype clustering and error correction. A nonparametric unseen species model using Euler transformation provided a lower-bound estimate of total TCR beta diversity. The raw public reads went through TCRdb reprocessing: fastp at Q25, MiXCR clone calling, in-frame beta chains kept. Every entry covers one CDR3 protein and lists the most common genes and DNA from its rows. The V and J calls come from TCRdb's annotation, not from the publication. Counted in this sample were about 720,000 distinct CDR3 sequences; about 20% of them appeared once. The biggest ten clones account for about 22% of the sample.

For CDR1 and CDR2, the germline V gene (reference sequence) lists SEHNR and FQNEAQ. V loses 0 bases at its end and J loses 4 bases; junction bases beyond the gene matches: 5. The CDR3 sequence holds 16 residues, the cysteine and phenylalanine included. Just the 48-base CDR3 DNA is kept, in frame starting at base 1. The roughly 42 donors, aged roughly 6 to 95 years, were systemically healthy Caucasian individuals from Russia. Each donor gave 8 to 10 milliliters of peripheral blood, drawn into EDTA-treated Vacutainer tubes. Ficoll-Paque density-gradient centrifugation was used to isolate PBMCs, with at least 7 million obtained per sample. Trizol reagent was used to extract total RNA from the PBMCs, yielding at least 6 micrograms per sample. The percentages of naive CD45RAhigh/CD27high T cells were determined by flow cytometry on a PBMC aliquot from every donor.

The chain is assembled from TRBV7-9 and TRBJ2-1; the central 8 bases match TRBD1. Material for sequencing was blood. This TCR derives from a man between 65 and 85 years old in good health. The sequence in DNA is TGTGCCAGCAGCTTAGCGGAGGGGACAGGATACAATGAGCAGTTCTTC. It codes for CASSLAEGTGYNEQFF. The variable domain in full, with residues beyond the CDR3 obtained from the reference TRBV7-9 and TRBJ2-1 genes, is DTGVSQNPRHKITKRGQNVTFRCDPISEHNRLYWYRQTLGQGPEFLTYFQNEAQLEKSRLLSDRFSAERPKGSFSTLEIQRTEQGDSAMYLCASSLAEGTGYNEQFFGPGTRLTVL.